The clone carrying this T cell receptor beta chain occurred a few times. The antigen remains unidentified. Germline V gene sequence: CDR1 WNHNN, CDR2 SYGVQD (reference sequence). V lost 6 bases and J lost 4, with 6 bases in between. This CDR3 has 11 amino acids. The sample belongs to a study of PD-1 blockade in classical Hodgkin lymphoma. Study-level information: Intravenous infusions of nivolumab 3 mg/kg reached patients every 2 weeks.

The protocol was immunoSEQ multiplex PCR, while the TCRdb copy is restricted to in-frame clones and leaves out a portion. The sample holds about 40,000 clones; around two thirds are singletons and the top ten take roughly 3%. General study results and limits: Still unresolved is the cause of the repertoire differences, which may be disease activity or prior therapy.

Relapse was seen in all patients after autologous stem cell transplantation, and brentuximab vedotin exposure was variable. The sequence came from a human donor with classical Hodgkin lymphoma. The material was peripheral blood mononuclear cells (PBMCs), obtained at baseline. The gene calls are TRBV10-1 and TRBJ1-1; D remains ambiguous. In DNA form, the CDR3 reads TGCGCCAGCAGAAGGGCCACTGAAGCTTTCTTT. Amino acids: CASRRATEAFF.